The rows below give T cell receptor beta chains drawn from one sample of a study of blood T cell repertoires in COVID-19. Method: immunoSEQ multiplex PCR; TCRdb's copy keeps in-frame clones and lacks some. The table includes roughly 70,000 clones, 85% to 90% detected once. The source material was peripheral blood. These receptors were obtained from a man aged 70 or older with active COVID-19. Each CDR3 is given with its conserved first and last residue. A D gene is named only where the DNA matches it firmly. A row's size may be missing; if present it is once, few, many or a size class.

j_gene: TRBJ2-5
abundance: once
v_gene: TRBV3-1/TRBV3-2
d_gene: .
CDR3nt: TGTGCCAGCAGCCAAGGAACAGGGCCACGGGGGACCCAGTACTTC
CDR3aa: CASSQGTGPRGTQYF

j_gene: TRBJ2-2
abundance: .
v_gene: TRBV5-1
d_gene: TRBD1
CDR3nt: TGCGCCAGCAGCCCAAGGACAGGGGGCGCGGGGTCCGGGGAGCTGTTTTTT
CDR3aa: CASSPRTGGAGSGELFF

j_gene: TRBJ1-1
abundance: .
v_gene: TRBV3-1/TRBV3-2
d_gene: .
CDR3nt: TGTGCCAGCAGCCACGCCCAATCGGCCTCGAGGGTCACTGAAGCTTTCTTT
CDR3aa: CASSHAQSASRVTEAFF

j_gene: TRBJ1-1
abundance: few
v_gene: TRBV11-3
d_gene: .
CDR3nt: TGTGCCAGCAGCTTAGGTGGGGGAACAGGGTCTGAAGCTTTCTTT
CDR3aa: CASSLGGGTGSEAFF

j_gene: TRBJ1-1
abundance: .
v_gene: TRBV19
d_gene: TRBD1
CDR3nt: TGTGCCAGTAGTATAGTCCCAGGGGGACCCACTGAAGCTTTCTTT
CDR3aa: CASSIVPGGPTEAFF

j_gene: TRBJ1-2
abundance: .
v_gene: TRBV19
d_gene: .
CDR3nt: TGTGCCAGTAGGGCCTTCTATGGCTACACCTTC
CDR3aa: CASRAFYGYTF

j_gene: TRBJ2-1
abundance: .
v_gene: TRBV7-9
d_gene: TRBD2
CDR3nt: TGTGCCAGCAGCCCCCGAGCGGGGTACAATGAGCAGTTCTTC
CDR3aa: CASSPRAGYNEQFF

j_gene: TRBJ1-2
abundance: .
v_gene: TRBV19
d_gene: .
CDR3nt: TGTGCCAGTAGTACGGGGAGAGGGTATGGCTACACCTTC
CDR3aa: CASSTGRGYGYTF

j_gene: TRBJ2-5
abundance: .
v_gene: TRBV21-1
d_gene: .
CDR3nt: TGTGCCAGCAGCACTCCAGGGGCCAGGGGGCCGAGGGGGACCCAGTACTTC
CDR3aa: CASSTPGARGPRGTQYF

j_gene: TRBJ2-7
abundance: .
v_gene: TRBV7-6
d_gene: .
CDR3nt: TGTGCCAGCAGCTTAGGGGGTAGCGCCTCCTACGAGCAGTACTTC
CDR3aa: CASSLGGSASYEQYF

j_gene: TRBJ2-1
abundance: .
v_gene: TRBV28
d_gene: .
CDR3nt: TGTGCCAGCAGTCCCCGGGCCTACAATGAGCAGTTCTTC
CDR3aa: CASSPRAYNEQFF

j_gene: TRBJ2-2
abundance: .
v_gene: TRBV18
d_gene: TRBD1
CDR3nt: TGTGCCAGCTCCACCAGGGGGCGCGATGGCGGGGAGCTGTTTTTT
CDR3aa: CASSTRGRDGGELFF

j_gene: TRBJ1-1
abundance: few
v_gene: TRBV7-9
d_gene: .
CDR3nt: TGTGCCGGACGCGCTGGGGCCCACACTGAAGCTTTCTTT
CDR3aa: CAGRAGAHTEAFF

j_gene: TRBJ2-6
abundance: .
v_gene: TRBV19
d_gene: .
CDR3nt: TGTGCCAGTAGTATGGGGGGTTCCGGGGCCAACGTCCTGACTTTC
CDR3aa: CASSMGGSGANVLTF

j_gene: TRBJ1-1
abundance: .
v_gene: TRBV19
d_gene: TRBD1
CDR3nt: TGTGCCAGTAGTATGGGGGACAGGCCGAACACTGAAGCTTTCTTT
CDR3aa: CASSMGDRPNTEAFF

j_gene: TRBJ2-7
abundance: .
v_gene: TRBV10-2
d_gene: .
CDR3nt: TGCGCCAGCAGGGGTAGCGGCACCTACGAGCAGTACTTC
CDR3aa: CASRGSGTYEQYF

j_gene: TRBJ1-5
abundance: large
v_gene: TRBV18
d_gene: .
CDR3nt: TGTGCCAGCTCACCGTTCCGGGGGGCGAGCAATCAGCCCCAGCATTTT
CDR3aa: CASSPFRGASNQPQHF

j_gene: TRBJ2-1
abundance: .
v_gene: TRBV6-2/TRBV6-3
d_gene: TRBD2
CDR3nt: TGTGCCAGCAGTTACTCCGGACTAGGGATCGGTGAGCAGTTCTTC
CDR3aa: CASSYSGLGIGEQFF

j_gene: TRBJ1-5
abundance: .
v_gene: TRBV28
d_gene: TRBD1
CDR3nt: TGTGCCAGCAGAGGAGACAGGGCCGCAGCCCCAGGCGGGCCCCAGCATTTT
CDR3aa: CASRGDRAAAPGGPQHF

j_gene: TRBJ2-2
abundance: .
v_gene: TRBV3-1/TRBV3-2
d_gene: TRBD2
CDR3nt: TGTGCCAGCAGCCAAGGGCTAGCGGTCGGGGAGCTGTTTTTT
CDR3aa: CASSQGLAVGELFF

j_gene: TRBJ2-1
abundance: .
v_gene: TRBV9
d_gene: .
CDR3nt: TGTGCCAGCAGCCAAACCGGGACCTACAATGAGCAGTTCTTC
CDR3aa: CASSQTGTYNEQFF

j_gene: TRBJ2-6
abundance: .
v_gene: TRBV5-1
d_gene: TRBD1
CDR3nt: TGCGCCAGCAGCCCGGGACAGGTCTCCTCTGGGGCCAACGTCCTGACTTTC
CDR3aa: CASSPGQVSSGANVLTF

j_gene: TRBJ1-5
abundance: .
v_gene: TRBV7-8
d_gene: TRBD1
CDR3nt: TGTGCCAGCAGCCCAGGACAGGGGGGAAATCAGCCCCAGCATTTT
CDR3aa: CASSPGQGGNQPQHF

j_gene: TRBJ2-5
abundance: .
v_gene: TRBV9
d_gene: TRBD2
CDR3nt: TGTGCCAGCAGCGTAGCCCCCCAGGGTAGCGGGCCCGGGGAGACCCAGTACTTC
CDR3aa: CASSVAPQGSGPGETQYF

j_gene: TRBJ1-3
abundance: once
v_gene: TRBV5-1
d_gene: TRBD1
CDR3nt: TGCGCCAGCAGAGGGGGCTTGGGAAACACCATATATTTT
CDR3aa: CASRGGLGNTIYF

j_gene: TRBJ2-2
abundance: .
v_gene: TRBV21-1
d_gene: .
CDR3nt: TGTGCCAGCAGGCCCCCGGGGGGGAACACCGGGGAGCTGTTTTTT
CDR3aa: CASRPPGGNTGELFF

j_gene: TRBJ2-7
abundance: .
v_gene: TRBV11-3
d_gene: TRBD2
CDR3nt: TGTGCCAGCAGCCCCCGGACTAGCCCCTACGAGCAGTACTTC
CDR3aa: CASSPRTSPYEQYF

j_gene: TRBJ2-3
abundance: .
v_gene: TRBV19
d_gene: .
CDR3nt: TGTGCCAGTAGTATAAGACGCGGCCCCACAGATACGCAGTATTTT
CDR3aa: CASSIRRGPTDTQYF

j_gene: TRBJ2-5
abundance: .
v_gene: TRBV7-9
d_gene: TRBD2
CDR3nt: TGTGCCAGCAGCCTGCGGGAGGGGTATGAGACCCAGTACTTC
CDR3aa: CASSLREGYETQYF

j_gene: TRBJ1-2
abundance: .
v_gene: TRBV5-1
d_gene: .
CDR3nt: TGCGCCAGCAGCTTGGGGGGCAGCGCCAACTATGGCTACACCTTC
CDR3aa: CASSLGGSANYGYTF

j_gene: TRBJ2-1
abundance: .
v_gene: TRBV7-2
d_gene: .
CDR3nt: TGTGCCAGCAGGCCCCTAGCGCCATACAATGAGCAGTTCTTC
CDR3aa: CASRPLAPYNEQFF

j_gene: TRBJ2-7
abundance: .
v_gene: TRBV27
d_gene: TRBD1
CDR3nt: TGTGCCAGCAGGTACCGGGACAGGGGTGGGGGCGAGCAGTACTTC
CDR3aa: CASRYRDRGGGEQYF

j_gene: TRBJ1-2
abundance: .
v_gene: TRBV24-1
d_gene: TRBD1
CDR3nt: TGTGCCACCAGTGATTTGGGACAGGGCGGGGGCTACACCTTC
CDR3aa: CATSDLGQGGGYTF